This is a list of T cell receptor beta chains from one sample in a study of CD8 T cells in ankylosing spondylitis. MiXCR was run by TCRdb on the 5' RACE reads, yielding one entry per CDR3 protein. The sample lists 300,000 to 400,000 distinct CDR3 sequences, roughly 12% occurring once. The source material was blood, either unsorted or a sorted T cell fraction (not recorded which). The receptor source for this set is a female donor with ankylosing spondylitis or in good health (not recorded which). CDR3s include the opening cysteine and the closing phenylalanine or tryptophan. D genes are given only for firm matches. Where a row states a size, it is once, few, many or the class of an expanded clone; other rows omit it.

cdr3_nt cdr3_aa clone_size j_call v_call d_call
TGCAGTGCTAGTGATCATAGCACAGATACGCAGTATTTT CSASDHSTDTQYF - TRBJ2-3 TRBV20-1 -
TGTGCCATCACTCAAACCAAAGGGAGTGAGCAGTTCTTC CAITQTKGSEQFF - TRBJ2-1 TRBV10-3 -
TGCAGTGCTCCTAGCGGGAGGGCCTACAATGAGCAGTTCTTC CSAPSGRAYNEQFF many TRBJ2-1 TRBV20-1 TRBD2
TGTGCCAGCAGCCTCGGGACTAGCGGGGCAGATACGCAGTATTTT CASSLGTSGADTQYF many TRBJ2-3 TRBV12-3/TRBV12-4 TRBD2
TGTGCCAGCAGCCCTTTTTTCAGGGGTGACACTGAAGCTTTCTTT CASSPFFRGDTEAFF many TRBJ1-1 TRBV12-3/TRBV12-4 -
TGCGCCAGCAGCTGGGACAGGGGGGCTTACGAGCAGTACTTC CASSWDRGAYEQYF - TRBJ2-7 TRBV5-1 TRBD1
TGTGCCAGCAGTTTTAGCGGGGGGGCAGCAGATACGCAGTATTTT CASSFSGGAADTQYF - TRBJ2-3 TRBV12-3/TRBV12-4 TRBD2
TGTGCCAGCAGCTTAGCGGCTAGACAGGGGGCGGGAGAGACCCAGTACTTC CASSLAARQGAGETQYF many TRBJ2-5 TRBV7-8 TRBD1
TGTGCCAGCAGCTCGGGGACAGGGTCGAATTCACCCCTCCACTTT CASSSGTGSNSPLHF many TRBJ1-6 TRBV7-6 TRBD1
TGCGCCAGCAGCTTGGAGGAGAGGTATGGCTACACCTTC CASSLEERYGYTF few TRBJ1-2 TRBV5-1 -
TGTGCCAGCACCACTGGGGGGACAGATACGCAGTATTTT CASTTGGTDTQYF many TRBJ2-3 TRBV12-3/TRBV12-4 -
TGCAGTGTTTTACACCGGGACGGAGAAGAGACCCAGTACTTC CSVLHRDGEETQYF many TRBJ2-5 TRBV20-1 -
TGTGCCAGCAGTACGCTAGCGGCGTACGAGCAGTACTTC CASSTLAAYEQYF few TRBJ2-7 TRBV28 TRBD2
TGTGCCAGCAGTTTAAGAACGACAGGGGGTTTGGGGACTGAAGCTTTCTTT CASSLRTTGGLGTEAFF - TRBJ1-1 TRBV28 TRBD1
TGCAGTGCTGGGACTCGCCGGGAGGGTTGGGGAGATACGCAGTATTTT CSAGTRREGWGDTQYF many TRBJ2-3 TRBV20-1 TRBD2
TGTGCCAGCAGTTACTCGCCAGGACCGCCCCGGGGAGAGGGCTACACCTTC CASSYSPGPPRGEGYTF many TRBJ1-2 TRBV6-5 -
TGCGCCAGCAAGGTGGGACAGGGGCACTATGGCTACACCTTC CASKVGQGHYGYTF many TRBJ1-2 TRBV5-1 TRBD1
TGTGCCATCAGGGGGGACCTGGCGGGCACAGATACGCAGTATTTT CAIRGDLAGTDTQYF - TRBJ2-3 TRBV10-3 -
TGTGCCACCAGCAGAGATGTGACAGGGGTGAGAAACATTCAGTACTTC CATSRDVTGVRNIQYF many TRBJ2-4 TRBV15 TRBD1
TGCAGTGCCCAAAGGGTCCCTGCCCCAGATACGCAGTATTTT CSAQRVPAPDTQYF many TRBJ2-3 TRBV20-1 -
TGTGCCAGCAGTAGATCCCCAGGGGGCTGGGGCTACACCTTC CASSRSPGGWGYTF - TRBJ1-2 TRBV12-3/TRBV12-4 TRBD1
TGCGCCAGCGTTCTACAGGGGTTGGGCACAGATACGCAGTATTTT CASVLQGLGTDTQYF many TRBJ2-3 TRBV5-1 TRBD1
TGTGCCATCAGTGAGTCGAGGGGGGCTTCCGATACGCAGTATTTT CAISESRGASDTQYF - TRBJ2-3 TRBV10-3 -
TGCGCCAGCAGCTTAGCACAGGGTCGCGCCGGGGAGCTGTTTTTT CASSLAQGRAGELFF many TRBJ2-2 TRBV5-1 -
TGTGCCAGTAGTATCTCAGGACAAGAGACCCAGTACTTC CASSISGQETQYF few TRBJ2-5 TRBV19 -
TGTGCCAGCAGTCTACCAACCGGGACAGGGTATGGTACTGAAGCTTTCTTT CASSLPTGTGYGTEAFF many TRBJ1-1 TRBV28 TRBD1
TGCGCCAGCAGCTTGGCTAGCAGAAATGAGCAGTTCTTC CASSLASRNEQFF many TRBJ2-1 TRBV5-1 -
TGTGCCAGCAGTCAACAGGGACGGGCCTACGAGCAGTACTTC CASSQQGRAYEQYF many TRBJ2-7 TRBV2 -
TGTGCCAGCAACTTAGGTAGTAATTCACCCCTCCACTTT CASNLGSNSPLHF many TRBJ1-6 TRBV6-1 -
TGTGCCAGCAGCGGTAGCGGGAGCATGAGAGATACGCAGTATTTT CASSGSGSMRDTQYF many TRBJ2-3 TRBV7-2 TRBD2
TGCAGTGCTGGACCAGGGTCGAAGAACACCGGGGAGCTGTTTTTT CSAGPGSKNTGELFF few TRBJ2-2 TRBV20-1 -
TGTGCCAGCAGTTTTTTGGCCGAAACGTCCTACGAGCAGTACTTC CASSFLAETSYEQYF few TRBJ2-7 TRBV28 -
TGTGCCAGCAGTAGGGGTTTCGATGGCTACACCTTC CASSRGFDGYTF many TRBJ1-2 TRBV6-5 -
TGTGCCAGCAGTTCATGGAAGGATAGCAATCAGCCCCAGCATTTT CASSSWKDSNQPQHF many TRBJ1-5 TRBV12-3/TRBV12-4 -
TGTGCCAGCAGCTTAGGCGGGGCGGGAGGGCCGTCTAAAGAGCAGTTCTTC CASSLGGAGGPSKEQFF - TRBJ2-1 TRBV11-1 TRBD2
TGTGCCAGCTCACCATCTTTTAGGGAGTTGGATGAGCAGTTCTTC CASSPSFRELDEQFF many TRBJ2-1 TRBV18 -
TGTGCCAGCTCACTTGTAACAGGGATGAACACTGAAGCTTTCTTT CASSLVTGMNTEAFF many TRBJ1-1 TRBV18 -
TGTGCCAGCAGCCAGAAGCAGGGGGGAGGGGGCTACACCTTC CASSQKQGGGGYTF - TRBJ1-2 TRBV12-3/TRBV12-4 TRBD1
TGTGCCAGCAGCTCCTGGGACAGGGGGATGGAGACCCAGTACTTC CASSSWDRGMETQYF few TRBJ2-5 TRBV5-6 TRBD1
TGCAGCGTTGTGGGACTACAAATGTCCGGGGCCAACGTCCTGACTTTC CSVVGLQMSGANVLTF many TRBJ2-6 TRBV29-1 TRBD2
TGTGCCAGCAGCTTAGCTGGGGGATACACTGAAGCTTTCTTT CASSLAGGYTEAFF many TRBJ1-1 TRBV7-2 -
TGTGCCAGCAGGGGGACTAGCGGGCAAAAAAGCACAGATACGCAGTATTTT CASRGTSGQKSTDTQYF - TRBJ2-3 TRBV9 TRBD2
TGCGCCAGCAGCTTGGAGGGGCCCCTCTATGGCTACACCTTC CASSLEGPLYGYTF many TRBJ1-2 TRBV5-1 -
TGCGCCAGCAGGGGAAAAGAAGGTTTGAGTGGGGCCAACGTCCTGACTTTC CASRGKEGLSGANVLTF few TRBJ2-6 TRBV5-1 -
TGCGCCAGCAGCCCAAGGACAGGGTCGGACGGGGAGCTGTTTTTT CASSPRTGSDGELFF many TRBJ2-2 TRBV5-1 TRBD1
TGTGCCAGCAGTATCGGACAGGGGATTAGCAATCAGCCCCAGCATTTT CASSIGQGISNQPQHF many TRBJ1-5 TRBV5-5 TRBD1
TGTGCCAGCAGCTTTGGATCGGGACGTCAATCGCAGTATTTT CASSFGSGRQSQYF many TRBJ2-3 TRBV5-5 -
TGCAGTGCTAGAGAGCCTAGCGGATACACAGATACGCAGTATTTT CSAREPSGYTDTQYF many TRBJ2-3 TRBV20-1 TRBD2
TGTGCCAGCAGTTATTGGGTTGCCCCACCCCAAGAGACCCAGTACTTC CASSYWVAPPQETQYF - TRBJ2-5 TRBV6-2/TRBV6-3 -
TGTGGGGTTGGGGCCAACGTCCTGACTTTC CGVGANVLTF - TRBJ2-6 TRBV10-3 -
TGTGCCAGCAGTGCAAGAAGAAACCCCGGGACAGGGGAGAGAGTTAATGAAAAACTGTTTTTT CASSARRNPGTGERVNEKLFF few TRBJ1-4 TRBV25-1 TRBD1
TGTGCCAGCAGTAAAAGATCAGGACAGACTGTTGAAGCTTTCTTT CASSKRSGQTVEAFF many TRBJ1-1 TRBV6-1 -
TGCAGTGCCCCACCAACTAGCGACTTTACGGTTTACAATGAGCAGTTCTTC CSAPPTSDFTVYNEQFF many TRBJ2-1 TRBV20-1 TRBD2
TGCGCCAGCAGCCTCTCCCCGACAGAGAACTATGGCTACACCTTC CASSLSPTENYGYTF - TRBJ1-2 TRBV5-1 -
TGTGCCAGCAGCTTGAGTCAGGGATTTGAAGCTTTCTTT CASSLSQGFEAFF - TRBJ1-1 TRBV5-5 -
TGCAGTGCTAGAGACACCCTAGCGGGGGGGCCGGATACGCAGTATTTT CSARDTLAGGPDTQYF many TRBJ2-3 TRBV20-1 TRBD2
TGCGCCAGCAGGCCCCTCTCTCCATTTGCTATCCAGGGGAATCATAGCAATCAGCCCCAGCATTTT CASRPLSPFAIQGNHSNQPQHF many TRBJ1-5 TRBV5-1 -